This T cell receptor (beta chain) was identified in a study of cytomegalovirus exposure and HLA in healthy donors. Findings of the study overall: Earlier analysis yielded a pattern in which most TCR beta V segments were productive about 87% or about 30% of the time.

As for this clone: Its antigen remains unidentified.

The germline V gene has CDR1 GTSNPN and CDR2 SVGIG (reference sequence). This CDR3 contains 14 residues. The J segment lost 11 bases and the V segment lost 2 bases, leaving 12 bases of the junction unmatched. With 60 Vbeta and 13 Jbeta primers, the PCR was carried out. Produced via immunoSEQ multiplex PCR; TCRdb's table is partial and in-frame only. The sample includes approximately 100,000 clones, 70% to 80% of them seen just once. The V call is TRBV30, the J call TRBJ1-1, with TRBD1 identical over 9 bases. This sequence originates from a female donor in good health and CMV-seropositive. Sequenced material: PBMCs. For the CDR3, the DNA is TGTGCCTGGAGTCCATCGGGACAGGGTGTGCGGGCTTTCTTT. This sequence encodes CAWSPSGQGVRAFF. The variable domain in full, with the rest retrieved from reference TRBV30 and TRBJ1-1, is SQTIHQWPATLVQPVGSPLSLECTVEGTSNPNLYWYRQAAGRGLQLLFYSVGIGQISSEVPQNLSASRPQDRQFILSSKKLLLSDSGFYLCAWSPSGQGVRAFFGQGTRLTVV.